Included here is one TCR beta chain sequence, with context. Germline V gene sequence: CDR1 ENHRY, CDR2 SYGVKD. There are 14 residues in the CDR3. V was clipped by 5 bases and J by 2 bases, with 10 bases between them. Libraries were prepared by immunoSEQ multiplex PCR; TCRdb keeps only in-frame clonotypes and omits some of them. The sample holds millions of clones, more than 90% seen once. The sample is drawn from a study of shared clonotypes between healthy human individuals. The sequenced sample consisted of naive CD4+ T cells sorted from blood. Subset here: CD45RA+ positively selected. This sequence was found in a man between 18 and 29 years old in good health. V and J are TRBV10-3 and TRBJ1-3; unclear D gene. The CDR3 protein is CAISKDGAGNTIYF. Here the CDR3 DNA reads TGTGCCATCAGTAAGGACGGGGCTGGAAACACCATATATTTT.